A selection of T cell receptor beta chains follows, all from one sample in a study of blood T cell repertoires in COVID-19. Data came from immunoSEQ multiplex PCR; TCRdb stores just in-frame clones and leaves some out. The repertoire holds over 150,000 clones, with over 80% as singletons. The sequenced sample consisted of peripheral blood. These receptors were collected from a woman between 35 and 50 years old with COVID-19, enrolled during active disease. CDR3s include the opening cysteine and the closing phenylalanine or tryptophan. Each record gives: clone size, V gene, CDR3 length, D gene, J gene, CDR3 protein, CDR3 DNA. The D gene is left open where the match is weak. Rows give clone size only sometimes, using once, few, many, or a class for an expanded clone.

clone size: -; V gene: TRBV24-1; CDR3 length: 16; D gene: -; J gene: TRBJ1-1; CDR3 protein: CATSDSAGGRGTEAFF; CDR3 DNA: TGTGCCACCAGTGATTCGGCAGGCGGAAGGGGCACTGAAGCTTTCTTT
clone size: -; V gene: TRBV11-2; CDR3 length: 15; D gene: -; J gene: TRBJ2-1; CDR3 protein: CASSLAGGSLNEQFF; CDR3 DNA: TGTGCCAGCAGCTTAGCGGGTGGGTCTTTGAATGAGCAGTTCTTC
clone size: -; V gene: TRBV5-5; CDR3 length: 14; D gene: TRBD1; J gene: TRBJ2-5; CDR3 protein: CASSWTGRGETQYF; CDR3 DNA: TGTGCCAGCAGCTGGACAGGTCGCGGAGAGACCCAGTACTTC
clone size: -; V gene: TRBV7-8; CDR3 length: 16; D gene: -; J gene: TRBJ2-1; CDR3 protein: CASSLAVLLRGDEQFF; CDR3 DNA: TGTGCCAGCAGCTTAGCGGTCCTACTTAGGGGTGATGAGCAGTTCTTC
clone size: -; V gene: TRBV21-1; CDR3 length: 16; D gene: -; J gene: TRBJ1-2; CDR3 protein: CASSKSSFAGCYGYTF; CDR3 DNA: TGTGCCAGCAGCAAAAGCTCGTTCGCAGGGTGCTATGGCTACACCTTC
clone size: -; V gene: TRBV3-1/TRBV3-2; CDR3 length: 15; D gene: TRBD2; J gene: TRBJ2-5; CDR3 protein: CASSQAIAGVETQYF; CDR3 DNA: TGTGCCAGCAGCCAAGCCATAGCGGGCGTAGAGACCCAGTACTTC
clone size: -; V gene: TRBV27; CDR3 length: 14; D gene: -; J gene: TRBJ2-3; CDR3 protein: CASSLPGITDTQYF; CDR3 DNA: TGTGCCAGCAGTCTCCCCGGGATCACAGATACGCAGTATTTT
clone size: -; V gene: TRBV3-1/TRBV3-2; CDR3 length: 11; D gene: TRBD2; J gene: TRBJ2-7; CDR3 protein: CASRGGVEQYF; CDR3 DNA: TGTGCCAGCAGGGGAGGGGTCGAGCAGTACTTC
clone size: once; V gene: TRBV19; CDR3 length: 15; D gene: TRBD1; J gene: TRBJ1-4; CDR3 protein: CATSGTGARGEKLFF; CDR3 DNA: TGTGCCACCTCCGGGACAGGGGCCCGCGGAGAAAAACTGTTTTTT
clone size: -; V gene: TRBV12-5; CDR3 length: 16; D gene: -; J gene: TRBJ2-1; CDR3 protein: CASGLVLGPDLSEQFF; CDR3 DNA: TGTGCTAGTGGTTTGGTACTAGGACCCGACCTCAGTGAGCAGTTCTTC
clone size: -; V gene: TRBV4-2; CDR3 length: 17; D gene: TRBD1; J gene: TRBJ1-3; CDR3 protein: CASSPSWADRVGNTIYF; CDR3 DNA: TGTGCCAGCAGCCCCTCCTGGGCCGACAGGGTTGGAAACACCATATATTTT
clone size: -; V gene: TRBV27; CDR3 length: 13; D gene: TRBD1; J gene: TRBJ1-5; CDR3 protein: CATKTGGHQPQHF; CDR3 DNA: TGTGCCACTAAGACAGGGGGCCATCAGCCCCAGCATTTT
clone size: -; V gene: TRBV29-1; CDR3 length: 13; D gene: -; J gene: TRBJ1-1; CDR3 protein: CSSREGRDTEAFF; CDR3 DNA: TGCAGCTCCAGGGAGGGGAGGGACACTGAAGCTTTCTTT
clone size: -; V gene: TRBV5-4; CDR3 length: 18; D gene: TRBD2; J gene: TRBJ2-5; CDR3 protein: CASSLYAGGGVGRETQYF; CDR3 DNA: TGTGCCAGCAGCTTGTACGCGGGGGGCGGTGTTGGTCGAGAGACCCAGTACTTC
clone size: -; V gene: TRBV24-1; CDR3 length: 14; D gene: TRBD1; J gene: TRBJ1-4; CDR3 protein: CATSEPLQGGKLFF; CDR3 DNA: TGTGCCACCAGTGAACCCCTCCAGGGGGGAAAACTGTTTTTT
clone size: -; V gene: TRBV11-3; CDR3 length: 12; D gene: -; J gene: TRBJ2-2; CDR3 protein: CASSSSTGELFF; CDR3 DNA: TGTGCCAGCAGCTCCAGCACCGGGGAGCTGTTTTTT
clone size: few; V gene: TRBV3-1/TRBV3-2; CDR3 length: 15; D gene: -; J gene: TRBJ2-3; CDR3 protein: CASSLAVLSTDTQYF; CDR3 DNA: TGTGCCAGCAGCTTAGCGGTCCTCAGCACAGATACGCAGTATTTT
clone size: -; V gene: TRBV19; CDR3 length: 15; D gene: -; J gene: TRBJ2-7; CDR3 protein: CASSSRTGPSYEQYF; CDR3 DNA: TGTGCCAGTAGTTCCCGGACTGGGCCGTCCTACGAGCAGTACTTC
clone size: once; V gene: TRBV28; CDR3 length: 14; D gene: TRBD1; J gene: TRBJ1-2; CDR3 protein: CASRGTGWKDGYTF; CDR3 DNA: TGTGCCAGCAGAGGGACAGGGTGGAAAGATGGCTACACCTTC
clone size: many; V gene: TRBV9; CDR3 length: 15; D gene: -; J gene: TRBJ2-3; CDR3 protein: CASSVDQGGTDTQYF; CDR3 DNA: TGTGCCAGCAGCGTAGATCAGGGTGGCACAGATACGCAGTATTTT
clone size: -; V gene: TRBV7-8; CDR3 length: 16; D gene: TRBD1; J gene: TRBJ2-2; CDR3 protein: CASSLAGQGTTGELFF; CDR3 DNA: TGTGCCAGCAGCTTAGCGGGACAGGGGACCACCGGGGAGCTGTTTTTT
clone size: -; V gene: TRBV18; CDR3 length: 15; D gene: TRBD1; J gene: TRBJ1-5; CDR3 protein: CASSEGADSNQPQHF; CDR3 DNA: TGTGCCAGCTCAGAGGGGGCGGATAGCAATCAGCCCCAGCATTTT
clone size: -; V gene: TRBV9; CDR3 length: 16; D gene: TRBD2; J gene: TRBJ2-3; CDR3 protein: CASSPRLAGITDTQYF; CDR3 DNA: TGTGCCAGCAGCCCCCGACTAGCGGGGATCACAGATACGCAGTATTTT
clone size: -; V gene: TRBV9; CDR3 length: 16; D gene: TRBD1; J gene: TRBJ1-1; CDR3 protein: CASSVGWRTGDTEAFF; CDR3 DNA: TGTGCCAGCAGCGTAGGTTGGAGGACAGGCGACACTGAAGCTTTCTTT
clone size: few; V gene: TRBV28; CDR3 length: 12; D gene: -; J gene: TRBJ2-7; CDR3 protein: CASTAGSYEQYF; CDR3 DNA: TGTGCCAGCACCGCGGGGTCATACGAGCAGTACTTC
clone size: -; V gene: TRBV27; CDR3 length: 14; D gene: -; J gene: TRBJ1-5; CDR3 protein: CASSLGGSNQPQHF; CDR3 DNA: TGTGCCAGCAGTTTGGGGGGGAGCAATCAGCCCCAGCATTTT
clone size: -; V gene: TRBV9; CDR3 length: 15; D gene: -; J gene: TRBJ1-6; CDR3 protein: CASSPGRGPNSPLHF; CDR3 DNA: TGTGCCAGCAGCCCAGGCAGAGGGCCTAATTCACCCCTCCACTTT
clone size: -; V gene: TRBV7-9; CDR3 length: 15; D gene: -; J gene: TRBJ1-1; CDR3 protein: CASSLENTGNTEAFF; CDR3 DNA: TGTGCCAGCAGCTTAGAAAACACAGGGAACACTGAAGCTTTCTTT
clone size: few; V gene: TRBV5-4; CDR3 length: 12; D gene: TRBD1; J gene: TRBJ1-5; CDR3 protein: CASHRGWQPQHF; CDR3 DNA: TGTGCCAGTCACAGGGGATGGCAGCCCCAGCATTTT
clone size: -; V gene: TRBV21-1; CDR3 length: 16; D gene: -; J gene: TRBJ1-4; CDR3 protein: CASSIVPRGTNEKLFF; CDR3 DNA: TGTGCCAGCTCCATTGTGCCCCGGGGGACTAATGAAAAACTGTTTTTT
clone size: -; V gene: TRBV30; CDR3 length: 15; D gene: -; J gene: TRBJ1-2; CDR3 protein: CAWSVLQGKHYGYTF; CDR3 DNA: TGTGCCTGGAGTGTCCTCCAGGGTAAACACTATGGCTACACCTTC
clone size: few; V gene: TRBV6-4; CDR3 length: 14; D gene: TRBD1; J gene: TRBJ2-5; CDR3 protein: CASSEQGGQETQYF; CDR3 DNA: TGTGCCAGCAGTGAACAGGGGGGTCAAGAGACCCAGTACTTC
clone size: few; V gene: TRBV2; CDR3 length: 13; D gene: -; J gene: TRBJ1-3; CDR3 protein: CASGAGGASTIYF; CDR3 DNA: TGTGCCAGCGGGGCTGGCGGGGCAAGCACCATATATTTT
clone size: once; V gene: TRBV4-1; CDR3 length: 13; D gene: -; J gene: TRBJ1-1; CDR3 protein: CASSQGGTTEAFF; CDR3 DNA: TGCGCCAGCAGCCAAGGCGGGACCACTGAAGCTTTCTTT
clone size: -; V gene: TRBV18; CDR3 length: 15; D gene: TRBD1; J gene: TRBJ1-3; CDR3 protein: CASSPGTGDGNTIYF; CDR3 DNA: TGTGCCAGCTCACCAGGGACAGGGGATGGAAACACCATATATTTT
clone size: -; V gene: TRBV27; CDR3 length: 15; D gene: -; J gene: TRBJ1-6; CDR3 protein: CASSLSGSAGLSLHF; CDR3 DNA: TGTGCCAGCAGTTTATCGGGCTCTGCTGGGTTGTCCCTCCACTTT
clone size: -; V gene: TRBV7-9; CDR3 length: 13; D gene: -; J gene: TRBJ2-7; CDR3 protein: CASSLESGPEQYF; CDR3 DNA: TGTGCCAGCAGCTTAGAATCAGGGCCCGAGCAGTACTTC
clone size: -; V gene: TRBV6-4; CDR3 length: 15; D gene: TRBD1; J gene: TRBJ1-5; CDR3 protein: CASSVEGAPGQPQHF; CDR3 DNA: TGTGCCAGCAGTGTGGAGGGGGCGCCAGGTCAGCCCCAGCATTTT
clone size: -; V gene: TRBV5-1; CDR3 length: 14; D gene: TRBD2; J gene: TRBJ2-3; CDR3 protein: CASSWGLAEDTQYF; CDR3 DNA: TGCGCCAGCAGCTGGGGACTAGCGGAAGATACGCAGTATTTT
clone size: -; V gene: TRBV19; CDR3 length: 15; D gene: -; J gene: TRBJ1-2; CDR3 protein: CASSLTGLGNYGYTF; CDR3 DNA: TGTGCCAGTAGTCTAACAGGGTTAGGGAACTATGGCTACACCTTC
clone size: few; V gene: TRBV6-5; CDR3 length: 13; D gene: TRBD1; J gene: TRBJ1-6; CDR3 protein: CATSTGGNSPLHF; CDR3 DNA: TGTGCCACTTCAACAGGGGGGAATTCACCCCTCCACTTT
clone size: -; V gene: TRBV7-9; CDR3 length: 14; D gene: TRBD1; J gene: TRBJ1-1; CDR3 protein: CASSLGTGNTEAFF; CDR3 DNA: TGTGCCAGCAGCCTTGGGACAGGAAACACTGAAGCTTTCTTT
clone size: -; V gene: TRBV6-5; CDR3 length: 15; D gene: TRBD2; J gene: TRBJ2-4; CDR3 protein: CASSREGGRANIQYF; CDR3 DNA: TGTGCCAGCAGTCGGGAAGGCGGGAGGGCAAACATTCAGTACTTC
clone size: -; V gene: TRBV21-1; CDR3 length: 15; D gene: -; J gene: TRBJ2-7; CDR3 protein: CASSKAGGAPYEQYF; CDR3 DNA: TGTGCCAGCAGCAAAGCGGGAGGCGCGCCCTACGAGCAGTACTTC
clone size: -; V gene: TRBV19; CDR3 length: 15; D gene: -; J gene: TRBJ2-1; CDR3 protein: CASSMSGVGYNEQFF; CDR3 DNA: TGTGCCAGTAGTATGTCGGGAGTGGGGTACAATGAGCAGTTCTTC
clone size: -; V gene: TRBV11-2; CDR3 length: 18; D gene: TRBD2; J gene: TRBJ2-5; CDR3 protein: CASSLGTSGDRMSETQYF; CDR3 DNA: TGTGCCAGCAGCCTAGGGACTAGCGGGGATCGGATGTCTGAGACCCAGTACTTC
clone size: -; V gene: TRBV9; CDR3 length: 15; D gene: -; J gene: TRBJ1-1; CDR3 protein: CASSVSPSAGTEAFF; CDR3 DNA: TGTGCCAGCAGCGTCAGCCCGTCTGCGGGGACTGAAGCTTTCTTT
clone size: many; V gene: TRBV18; CDR3 length: 13; D gene: -; J gene: TRBJ2-5; CDR3 protein: CASSQDIQETQYF; CDR3 DNA: TGTGCCAGCTCACAGGACATCCAAGAGACCCAGTACTTC
clone size: -; V gene: TRBV7-8; CDR3 length: 13; D gene: -; J gene: TRBJ1-1; CDR3 protein: CASSISGETEAFF; CDR3 DNA: TGTGCCAGCAGCATATCAGGGGAAACTGAAGCTTTCTTT